Listed below are T cell receptor beta chains from one sample, sequenced in a study of shared clonotypes between healthy human individuals. Sequenced by immunoSEQ multiplex PCR; TCRdb stores in-frame clones only, minus some. The sample contains about 330,000 clones, around 67% of which appear only once. Sequencing was done on a sample of memory CD4+ T cells sorted from blood. Source of these receptors: a man aged 25 to 40 in good health. The CDR3 runs from the conserved cysteine through the conserved F or W. Fields, in order: D gene, V gene, J gene, clone size, CDR3 DNA, CDR3 protein. The D gene is left open where the match is weak. The size entry is marked missing in some rows and otherwise reads once, few, many or a size class.

TRBD1	TRBV29-1	TRBJ1-3	NA	TGCAGCGTTGTACAGGGGATCGGAAACACCATATATTTT	CSVVQGIGNTIYF
NA	TRBV10-3	TRBJ1-1	NA	TGTGCCATCAGTGAGCTCGGGGGCTTGAACACTGAAGCTTTCTTT	CAISELGGLNTEAFF
TRBD2	TRBV10-2	TRBJ2-1	NA	TGCGCCAGCAGTGAGCCGTTAGCGGGGGGTTACAATGAGCAGTTCTTC	CASSEPLAGGYNEQFF
NA	TRBV7-8	TRBJ2-3	NA	TGTGCCAGCAGTTCTGGGCACGGAAGCACAGATACGCAGTATTTT	CASSSGHGSTDTQYF
TRBD1	TRBV5-6	TRBJ2-3	NA	TGTGCCAGCAGCTTTAGGACAGGTCGAACAGATACGCAGTATTTT	CASSFRTGRTDTQYF
TRBD1	TRBV7-2	TRBJ1-4	NA	TGTGCCAGCAGCTTAGACAAGGGGGCAAATGAAAAACTGTTTTTT	CASSLDKGANEKLFF
NA	TRBV27	TRBJ2-7	NA	TGTGCCAGCAGTTCGGGAGAGAGCTCCTACGAGCAGTACTTC	CASSSGESSYEQYF
TRBD2	TRBV7-6	TRBJ2-5	few	TGTGCCAGCAGCCCGGAGACGTGGGGGACTACTCAAGAGACCCAGTACTTC	CASSPETWGTTQETQYF
TRBD2	TRBV11-2	TRBJ2-7	NA	TGTGCCAGCAGCGCGGCTAGCGGGGCCTTCAGCTCCTACGAGCAGTACTTC	CASSAASGAFSSYEQYF
TRBD1	TRBV7-9	TRBJ1-2	NA	TGTGCCAGCAGTCTCGGACAGGGCGACTATGGCTACACCTTC	CASSLGQGDYGYTF
TRBD2	TRBV2	TRBJ2-7	NA	TGTGCCAGCAGGGACAGAGCGGGAGCGGGGGAGCAGTACTTC	CASRDRAGAGEQYF
TRBD2	TRBV19	TRBJ2-7	NA	TGTGCCAGTCCAGCGCCTAGCGGGAGTTCCTACGAGCAGTACTTC	CASPAPSGSSYEQYF
NA	TRBV10-3	TRBJ2-1	few	TGTGCCATCAGTGATCGGGCCAACCCTGTGGATGAGCAGTTCTTC	CAISDRANPVDEQFF
TRBD2	TRBV4-3	TRBJ2-7	once	TGCGCCAGCAGCCAAGATCGGAGTTCAGCGGGGGAATACGAGCAGTACTTC	CASSQDRSSAGEYEQYF
TRBD1	TRBV11-1	TRBJ2-1	NA	TGTGCCAGCAGCGCCCGGACAGGGAGTGAGCAGTTCTTC	CASSARTGSEQFF
NA	TRBV5-1	TRBJ1-1	NA	TGCGCCAGCAGCTTGGACGGTAGGGCTGAAGCTTTCTTT	CASSLDGRAEAFF
TRBD2	TRBV28	TRBJ2-1	NA	TGTGCCAGCAGTTTCGGGACTAGCGGGAGTAATGAGCAGTTCTTC	CASSFGTSGSNEQFF
TRBD2	TRBV10-3	TRBJ2-1	NA	TGTGCCATCAGTGTGGGCGGGAGGGCCCCAAGTGAGCAGTTCTTC	CAISVGGRAPSEQFF
NA	TRBV29-1	TRBJ2-5	few	TGCAGCGTTGATGGACGGTTACAAGAGACCCAGTACTTC	CSVDGRLQETQYF
NA	TRBV30	TRBJ2-1	NA	TGTGCCGGTGGACAGTTGAATGAGCAGTTCTTC	CAGGQLNEQFF
NA	TRBV6-1	TRBJ2-5	once	TGTGCCAGCAGTGATAAGGGTCCCCGGGACCAAGAGACCCAGTACTTC	CASSDKGPRDQETQYF
NA	TRBV10-3	TRBJ2-7	few	TGTGCCATCAGTGACCCCGGGACTGGCTCCTACGAGCAGTACTTC	CAISDPGTGSYEQYF
NA	TRBV15	TRBJ1-4	NA	TGTGCCACCAGCAGAGATAGGCGAGAAAAACTGTTTTTT	CATSRDRREKLFF
NA	TRBV18	TRBJ2-7	NA	TGTGCCAGCTCACTTATAGCAGTTCAGAGCACATCCTACGAGCAGTACTTC	CASSLIAVQSTSYEQYF
NA	TRBV4-3	TRBJ2-7	NA	TGCGCCAGCAGCCAGGGGGTTACCTACGAGCAGTACTTC	CASSQGVTYEQYF
NA	TRBV18	TRBJ2-2	NA	TGTGCCAGCTCACCGTACGTGGTGGACACCGGGGAGCTGTTTTTT	CASSPYVVDTGELFF
NA	TRBV19	TRBJ1-5	NA	TGTGCCAGTATGTCCTGGGCAGGGGCCCATCAGCCCCAGCATTTT	CASMSWAGAHQPQHF
TRBD1	TRBV11-2	TRBJ1-2	NA	TGTGCCAGCAGACGATCGACAGGGGTTAACTATGGCTACACCTTC	CASRRSTGVNYGYTF
TRBD1	TRBV5-5	TRBJ2-5	NA	TGTGCCAGCAGCAACCGGGACAGGGGTGAAGAGACCCAGTACTTC	CASSNRDRGEETQYF
NA	TRBV5-6	TRBJ1-4	NA	TGTGCCAGCAGCCTACCAGGGGAGGCGGGTGAAAAACTGTTTTTT	CASSLPGEAGEKLFF
NA	TRBV25-1	TRBJ2-7	NA	TGTGCCAGCAGTGAATTCGGCTACGAGCAGTACTTC	CASSEFGYEQYF
NA	TRBV19	TRBJ1-1	NA	TGTGCCAGTAGTATCGGGGGGCTCACTGAAGCTTTCTTT	CASSIGGLTEAFF
TRBD2	TRBV28	TRBJ2-1	NA	TGTGCCAGCAGTGGATCGACTAGCGGGAGGCCAGGGGATGAGCAGTTCTTC	CASSGSTSGRPGDEQFF
NA	TRBV7-9	TRBJ2-1	NA	TGTGCCAGCAGCCCCACGGTACCGGGGAGGCCTTCCTACAATGAGCAGTTCTTC	CASSPTVPGRPSYNEQFF
NA	TRBV11-3	TRBJ2-2	many	TGTGCCAGCAGCTTAGGGCAAACGAACACCGGGGAGCTGTTTTTT	CASSLGQTNTGELFF
TRBD2	TRBV2	TRBJ2-3	NA	TGTGCCAGCAGTAGGACTAGCGGGAGCGGGGATACGCAGTATTTT	CASSRTSGSGDTQYF
NA	TRBV2	TRBJ2-7	NA	TGTGCCAGCAGTGAAGGTCCACAGCTCTACGAGCAGTACTTC	CASSEGPQLYEQYF
NA	TRBV7-7	TRBJ2-5	many	TGTGCCAGCAGCTTAGATGTGGAAGAGACCCAGTACTTC	CASSLDVEETQYF
NA	TRBV5-1	TRBJ1-3	once	TGCGCCAGCAGCATCAACGCGATCTCTGGAAACACCATATATTTT	CASSINAISGNTIYF
TRBD2	TRBV7-6	TRBJ2-1	NA	TGTGCCAGCAGCTTATTTCCGGGAGGAGGGGACAATGAGCAGTTCTTC	CASSLFPGGGDNEQFF
NA	TRBV9	TRBJ1-3	NA	TGTGCCAGCAGCGTACTTGGACACTCTGGAAACACCATATATTTT	CASSVLGHSGNTIYF
TRBD1	TRBV18	TRBJ2-7	NA	TGTGCCAGCTCACCGCTGGGACAGGGGAGCCACGAGCAGTACTTC	CASSPLGQGSHEQYF
TRBD1	TRBV2	TRBJ1-1	many	TGTGCCAGCAGTAAACAGGGGACGGGCACTGAAGCTTTCTTT	CASSKQGTGTEAFF
NA	TRBV6-4	TRBJ2-3	few	TGTGCCAGCATCCCCGGCTTGGCGGAGGGCCTTGCAGATACGCAGTATTTT	CASIPGLAEGLADTQYF
TRBD2	TRBV5-6	TRBJ2-7	NA	TGTGCCAGCAGCTTTACTCCTCTACTAGCGGGAGGCATCTACGAGCAGTACTTC	CASSFTPLLAGGIYEQYF
NA	TRBV6-5	TRBJ1-2	NA	TGTGCCAGCAGTTACTCGTTCGGGCCCTGGGGCTACACCTTC	CASSYSFGPWGYTF
NA	TRBV10-1	TRBJ2-2	NA	TGCGCCAGCAGTGAAGGGTCGAGCACCGGGGAGCTGTTTTTT	CASSEGSSTGELFF
NA	TRBV19	TRBJ1-2	NA	TGTGCCAGTAGTTCTTTGTTCTATGGCTACACCTTC	CASSSLFYGYTF
TRBD1	TRBV28	TRBJ2-7	NA	TGTGCCAGCAGTACCCCCGGACAGGGGTCATTGCTCTACGAGCAGTACTTC	CASSTPGQGSLLYEQYF
TRBD1	TRBV7-8	TRBJ2-3	NA	TGTGCCAGCACCTGGGACAGGGAATACTCCACAGATACGCAGTATTTT	CASTWDREYSTDTQYF
NA	TRBV20-1	TRBJ2-4	once	TGCAGTGCGCGGGACAAAAACATTCAGTACTTC	CSARDKNIQYF
TRBD1	TRBV19	TRBJ2-7	NA	TGTGCCAGTAGCAGGGACAGGGACTCCTACGAGCAGTACTTC	CASSRDRDSYEQYF
NA	TRBV6-5	TRBJ1-1	NA	TGTGCCAGCAGTTTCGGGGGGATCTGGACTGAAGCTTTCTTT	CASSFGGIWTEAFF
TRBD1	TRBV7-6	TRBJ1-4	NA	TGTGCCAGCAGCTTAGAGGCAGGGGGCGCTGCTAATGAAAAACTGTTTTTT	CASSLEAGGAANEKLFF
NA	TRBV2	TRBJ2-1	NA	TGTGCCAGCACGTCCAGAACCACTAGTAGGGGGGACAATGAGCAGTTCTTC	CASTSRTTSRGDNEQFF
NA	TRBV30	TRBJ1-3	NA	TGTGCCTGGAGTCCTCGCGGGGGTTTCTCTGGAAACACCATATATTTT	CAWSPRGGFSGNTIYF
TRBD2	TRBV19	TRBJ2-3	few	TGTGCCAGTAGTCCTAGGGAGGGAAGGAATACGCAGTATTTT	CASSPREGRNTQYF
TRBD2	TRBV14	TRBJ2-1	once	TGTGCCAGCAGCCAATATGGGACTAGCGGGGTTAATGAGCAGTTCTTC	CASSQYGTSGVNEQFF